The 9 T cell receptor beta chains reported below all come from one sample, sequenced in a study of blood T cell repertoires in COVID-19. Clones were read by immunoSEQ multiplex PCR, and TCRdb kept only the in-frame ones, dropping some. This table has roughly 190,000 clones, approximately 90% appearing once. The sample taken for sequencing was peripheral blood. The receptor source for this set is a man in his 60s with active or convalescent COVID-19.

The chain links TRBV20-1 to TRBJ1-2; D gene uncertain. Germline V gene data show CDR1 as DFQATT and CDR2 as SNEGSKA (reference sequence). Trimming pared 3 bases from V and 8 bases from J, leaving 19 bases between. CDR3 length: 14 residues. The chain's CDR3 is CSASGGRTSGGYTF. The CDR3, as DNA: TGCAGTGCTAGTGGCGGCAGAACCTCCGGGGGCTACACCTTC.

This chain connects TRBV6-5 to TRBJ1-1, with D perhaps matching TRBD1 (5 bases). V shed 4 bases and J shed 2 bases, with 11 bases lying between them. The CDR3 is 14 residues long. Germline loops: CDR1 MNHEY, CDR2 SVGAGI. The CDR3 loop reads CASSSRVGNTEAFF. The DNA of the CDR3 is TGTGCCAGCAGTTCCAGGGTCGGCAACACTGAAGCTTTCTTT.

The chain recombines TRBV5-1 with TRBJ1-2; no clear D gene. V was trimmed by 3 bases and J by 7 bases, leaving 16 bases between them. The CDR3 runs to 14 residues. The V gene's germline CDR1 is SGHRS and CDR2 YFSETQ. This CDR3 is CASSSGPGGPGYTF. As DNA, the CDR3 is TGCGCCAGCAGCTCAGGCCCGGGAGGTCCTGGCTACACCTTC.

CDR3: CASSLDYGGGRYEQYF. For the CDR3, the DNA is TGTGCCAGCAGCTTAGATTACGGGGGCGGGAGGTACGAGCAGTACTTC. The genes are TRBV11-2 and TRBJ2-7, with 8 bases identical to TRBD2. After removal of 0 bases from V and 4 bases from J, the junction contained 8 bases not matched to a gene. Germline V gene sequence: CDR1 SGHAT, CDR2 FQNNGV. The CDR3 length is 16 residues.

The chain uses TRBV6-2 or TRBV6-3 and TRBJ2-1, with TRBD1 identical over 11 bases. The CDR3 covers 15 residues. After removal of 6 bases from V and 8 bases from J, the junction contained 9 bases not matched to a gene. Germline-derived CDR1 and CDR2 are MNHEY and SVGEGT. Written as DNA, the CDR3 is TGTGCCAGCAGCCACGGGGGGACAGGGGGGTATGAGCAGTTCTTC. It encodes CASSHGGTGGYEQFF.

In this sample, this clone turned up once. The chain combines TRBV5-1 with TRBJ1-2, with 9 bases aligning to TRBD1. This CDR3 is 15 amino acids long. Germline CDR1 is SGHRS and CDR2 is YFSETQ. V lost 4 bases to trimming and J lost 5 bases; unmatched junction nucleotides: 9. CDR3 residues: CASSQTGGALYGYTF. For the CDR3, the DNA is TGCGCCAGCAGCCAGACAGGGGGAGCCCTTTATGGCTACACCTTC.

V is TRBV29-1 and J is TRBJ1-1; the D is unclear. Germline loops: CDR1 SQVTM, CDR2 ANQGSEA. V was trimmed by 4 bases and J by 5 bases, leaving 17 bases between them. The CDR3 has 14 amino acids. Here the CDR3 DNA reads TGCAGCGTTGGGATGGGTTTTTCGGGGACTGAAGCTTTCTTT. Protein product: CSVGMGFSGTEAFF. Variable domain in full (rest from reference TRBV29-1 and TRBJ1-1): SAVISQKPSRDICQRGTSLTIQCQVDSQVTMMFWYRQQPGQSLTLIATANQGSEATYESGFVIDKFPISRPNLTFSTLTVSNMSPEDSSIYLCSVGMGFSGTEAFFGQGTRLTVV.

This chain links TRBV25-1 with TRBJ1-5; possible D gene TRBD1, 6 bases. The V and J ends lost 2 bases and 7 bases respectively, with 15 bases between them. CDR1 is MGHDK and CDR2 is SYGVNS in the germline V gene. The CDR3 extends over 15 amino acids. DNA of the CDR3: TGTGCCAGCAGTGAAGGGGGCAGGGGAGACCAGCCCCAGCATTTT. Amino acids: CASSEGGRGDQPQHF.

The chain links TRBV6-5 to TRBJ1-1, with D possibly matching TRBD1 (5 bases). CDR3 length: 14 amino acids. Trimming pared 5 bases from V and 1 base from J, leaving 11 bases between. Germline V gives CDR1 MNHEY, CDR2 SVGAGI. The CDR3 nucleotides read TGTGCCAGCAGTATCGCGACAGAGAACACTGAAGCTTTCTTT. It is translated as CASSIATENTEAFF.